The 27 T cell receptor beta chains given below trace back to one sample, sequenced in a study of shared clonotypes between healthy human individuals. The repertoire was sequenced with immunoSEQ multiplex PCR; TCRdb's copy has only in-frame clones and lacks some. This table has about 710,000 clones, 72% appearing once. The source material was memory CD4+ T cells sorted from blood. Subset reported: CD45RA-negative fraction. These receptors came from a woman in her thirties in good health.

V is TRBV14 and J is TRBJ2-5; D perhaps matches TRBD1 (5 bases). CDR1 and CDR2 (germline): SGHDN, FVKESK. The CDR3 runs to 16 residues. Trimming stripped 1 base from V and 5 bases from J, with 17 bases between. The CDR3 loop is CASSQVVGRVRETQYF. DNA of the CDR3: TGTGCCAGCAGCCAAGTTGTCGGCAGGGTTAGGGAGACCCAGTACTTC.

This clone appeared a single time. CDR3 loop: CASSLGSDYGYTF. The CDR3 coding sequence is TGTGCCAGCAGCTTAGGGAGCGACTATGGCTACACCTTC. V and J are TRBV7-2 and TRBJ1-2; unclear D gene. V lost 1 base, J lost 3 bases, and 6 bases lay in between. CDR3 size: 13 residues. CDR1 is SGHTA and CDR2 is FQGNSA in the germline V gene.

This clone has a handful of counts. The chain carries TRBV7-8 and TRBJ1-5; TRBD1 agrees at 8 bases. Germline CDR1 is SGHVS and CDR2 is FQNEAQ. Trimming cost V 7 bases and J 9 bases; bases outside gene matches: 11. The CDR3 contains 14 residues. The CDR3 reads CASTQGTGGSPQHF. The CDR3 nucleotides are TGTGCCAGCACCCAAGGGACAGGCGGATCGCCCCAGCATTTT.

The V and J genes are TRBV13 and TRBJ1-2; D gene ambiguous. CDR1 is PRHDT and CDR2 is FYEKMQ in the germline V gene (reference sequence). This CDR3 region has 14 residues. Trimming took 2 bases from V and 4 from J, leaving 11 bases between them. The chain's CDR3 is CASSLNAGLYGYTF. DNA of the CDR3: TGTGCCAGCAGCTTAAACGCTGGACTCTATGGCTACACCTTC.

This clone was counted a few times. This rearrangement joins TRBV7-9 to TRBJ1-4; D is unclear. CDR3 length equals 13 residues. CDR1 and CDR2 (germline): SEHNR, FQNEAQ (reference sequence). With 3 bases removed from V and 7 bases from J, the gap between germline ends came to 9 bases. CDR3 region: CASSLRVPEKLFF. The CDR3 DNA reads as TGTGCCAGCAGCTTGCGGGTTCCTGAAAAACTGTTTTTT.

The rearrangement joins TRBV2 to TRBJ2-5; D is possibly TRBD1 or TRBD2 (5 bases each). V gave up 6 bases and J gave up 5 bases, with 16 bases separating them. Germline CDR1 is SNHLY and CDR2 is FYNNEI. The CDR3 is 14 residues long. CDR3 loop: CASRGRFSGETQYF. CDR3 sequence (DNA): TGTGCCAGCAGGGGACGATTCAGTGGGGAGACCCAGTACTTC.

This chain uses TRBV19 with TRBJ1-1, with 8 nucleotides matching TRBD1. Germline CDR1 and CDR2: LNHDA and SQIVND (reference sequence). The length of the CDR3 is 14 residues. The V and J ends lost 6 bases and 8 bases, in that order; junction bases with no gene match: 11. CDR3 nucleotides: TGTGCCAGTAGCTTGACAGGGGAATTCAGGGAAGCTTTCTTT. Translation: CASSLTGEFREAFF.

The chain has TRBV6-5 and TRBJ2-2; D may correspond to TRBD1 or TRBD2 (5 bases each). The CDR3 length is 15 residues. Germline lookup yields CDR1 MNHEY and CDR2 SVGAGI. Deletions cut 6 bases from V and 4 bases from J, with 15 bases between. CDR3 amino acids: CASSPRGTVTGELFF. CDR3 bases: TGTGCCAGCAGCCCTAGAGGGACGGTCACCGGGGAGCTGTTTTTT.

This chain joins TRBV10-1 and TRBJ2-1, with 11 bases matching TRBD2. CDR3 length: 16 amino acids. The junction had 4 bases not matched to a gene; V was cut back by 6 bases and J by 0 bases. The V gene's germline CDR1 is WNHNN and CDR2 SYGVQD (reference sequence). The CDR3 region is CASSRLAGSSYNEQFF. Written as DNA, the CDR3 is TGCGCCAGCAGCCGACTAGCGGGGAGCTCCTACAATGAGCAGTTCTTC.

V and J are TRBV11-2 and TRBJ2-5; the D call may be TRBD1 or TRBD2 (6 bases each). Germline V gives CDR1 SGHAT, CDR2 FQNNGV. V was clipped by 5 bases and J by 4 bases, with 23 bases between them. This CDR3 comprises 17 residues. CDR3 sequence reads: CASSLGWTGANRETQYF. The CDR3 DNA is TGTGCCAGCAGCCTCGGCTGGACGGGGGCAAACAGAGAGACCCAGTACTTC.

A remark on this clone: The same CDR3 also results from other DNA sequences found in this sample. J is TRBJ2-7 and V is TRBV5-1; perhaps D is TRBD1 or TRBD2 (5 bases each). Deletions cut 4 bases from V and 2 bases from J, with 10 bases between. The CDR3 length is 13 residues. Per the germline V gene, CDR1 is SGHRS and CDR2 is YFSETQ. CDR3: CASSPGTTYEQYF. The CDR3, as DNA: TGCGCCAGCAGCCCGGGGACGACCTACGAGCAGTACTTC.

This clone was observed a handful of times. The chain links TRBV28 to TRBJ1-4; D is unclear. Germline V gene lookup returns CDR1 MDHEN and CDR2 SYDVKM. Trimming cost V 8 bases and J 3 bases, with 10 bases left between them. The CDR3 totals 13 residues. The CDR3 DNA is TGTGCCAGCGCCAGGCGACCTAATGAAAAACTGTTTTTT. It specifies CASARRPNEKLFF.

The V and J genes are TRBV28 and TRBJ2-7; TRBD1 agrees at 9 bases. The length of the CDR3 is 15 residues. With 5 bases clipped from V and 6 bases from J, the junction kept 11 bases outside the gene matches. Germline V lookup: CDR1 MDHEN, CDR2 SYDVKM. CDR3 amino acids: CASSPAGTGLREQYF. The CDR3 region has the DNA TGTGCCAGCAGTCCGGCGGGGACAGGGCTTCGCGAGCAGTACTTC.

The V and J genes are TRBV28 and TRBJ1-2, with 7 bases fitting TRBD1. Looked up from germline, CDR1 is MDHEN and CDR2 is SYDVKM. This CDR3 spans 16 amino acids. V lost 7 bases, J lost 4 bases, and 15 bases stayed unmatched. In DNA form, the CDR3 reads TGTGCCAGCAACCCCCCCGTGGAGGGGGCAAGCTATGGCTACACCTTC. Encoded protein: CASNPPVEGASYGYTF.

This clone was seen only a few times. V is TRBV2 and J is TRBJ1-5, with 7 positions matching TRBD1. With 5 bases clipped from V and 3 bases from J, the junction kept 7 bases outside the gene matches. The germline CDR1 and CDR2 sequences are SNHLY and FYNNEI. CDR3 length equals 15 residues. CDR3 DNA sequence: TGTGCCAGCAGTCGACAGGGTAGGTCCAATCAGCCCCAGCATTTT. Protein sequence: CASSRQGRSNQPQHF.

The chain couples TRBV6-1 to TRBJ2-5; TRBD1 is a possible D gene (5 bases). V lost 0 bases to trimming and J lost 4 bases, with 9 bases between them. The CDR3 is made up of 14 amino acids. Germline loops: CDR1 MNHNS, CDR2 SASEGT. CDR3: CASSEAFRGETQYF. The CDR3 DNA follows: TGTGCCAGCAGTGAAGCGTTTAGGGGAGAGACCCAGTACTTC.

This clone was observed at least ten times. Additional DNA sequences in this sample encode the identical CDR3. This chain uses TRBV5-1 with TRBJ2-1; D not certain. V gave up 0 bases and J gave up 0 bases, with 7 bases separating them. Germline V gives CDR1 SGHRS, CDR2 YFSETQ. This CDR3 has 15 amino acids. CDR3 protein: CASSLDTSSYNEQFF. The CDR3, as DNA: TGCGCCAGCAGCTTGGACACCAGCTCCTACAATGAGCAGTTCTTC. The full variable domain, in which reference TRBV5-1 and TRBJ2-1 provide the parts outside the CDR3, is KAGVTQTPRYLIKTRGQQVTLSCSPISGHRSVSWYQQTPGQGLQFLFEYFSETQRNKGNFPGRFSGRQFSNSRSEMNVSTLELGDSALYLCASSLDTSSYNEQFFGPGTRLTVL.

This clone turned up a few times. The chain links TRBV4-2 to TRBJ2-5, with 10 bases that match TRBD2. V gave up 6 bases and J gave up 4 bases; unmatched junction bases: 8. This CDR3 spans 15 amino acids. Germline CDR1 is LGHNA and CDR2 is YNFKEQ. The CDR3 reads CASSASGSAVETQYF. DNA for the CDR3: TGTGCCAGCAGTGCTAGCGGGAGCGCGGTAGAGACCCAGTACTTC.

V and J are TRBV18 and TRBJ2-3, with D possibly TRBD1 on 6 matching bases. This CDR3 comprises 17 residues. Germline CDR1 KGHSH, CDR2 LQKENI. The V end was cut by 5 bases, the J end by 2 bases, with 20 bases between. The CDR3 sequence: CASSANRAPTSTDTQYF. The CDR3 DNA follows: TGTGCCAGCTCAGCCAACAGGGCTCCCACGTCCACAGATACGCAGTATTTT. The entire variable domain, with the rest obtained from reference TRBV18 and TRBJ2-3, is as follows: NAGVMQNPRHLVRRRGQEARLRCSPMKGHSHVYWYRQLPEEGLKFMVYLQKENIIDESGMPKERFSAEFPKEGPSILRIQQVVRGDSAAYFCASSANRAPTSTDTQYFGPGTRLTVL.

This clone has just a few counts. The sample has other DNA sequences that encode this CDR3 too. This chain joins TRBV5-6 and TRBJ2-1; 10 nucleotides align to TRBD2. Germline V gene sequence: CDR1 SGHDT, CDR2 YYEEEE. V lost 4 bases and J lost 4; bases outside the gene matches: 2. CDR3 length: 14 residues. The CDR3 DNA reads as TGTGCCAGCAGCAGACTAGCGGGTTACAATGAGCAGTTCTTC. It encodes CASSRLAGYNEQFF.

The chain uses TRBV27 and TRBJ1-4; maybe TRBD1 (6 bases). This CDR3 spans 14 amino acids. V lost 2 bases, J lost 8 bases, and 12 bases lay in between. CDR1 and CDR2 from the germline V gene are MNHEY and SMNVEV (reference sequence). CDR3 protein: CASSLNRGREKLFF. In DNA form, the CDR3 reads TGTGCCAGCAGTTTAAATCGGGGGCGAGAAAAACTGTTTTTT.

The chain is built from TRBV28 and TRBJ1-2; D possibly corresponds to TRBD1 (6 bases). V lost 2 bases to trimming and J lost 2 bases, with 18 bases between them. Per the germline V gene, CDR1 is MDHEN and CDR2 is SYDVKM. The CDR3 covers 17 residues. The CDR3 bases are TGTGCCAGCAGTTTAGTCCTGCTTCGGGACAAGAACTATGGCTACACCTTC. Translated, it gives CASSLVLLRDKNYGYTF.

CDR3 bases: TGTGCCAGCTCACCACTCGGTCTAGCGACTCGGGCCTACGAGCAGTACTTC. Its translation is CASSPLGLATRAYEQYF. The chain links TRBV18 to TRBJ2-7; tentative D call: TRBD2 (6 bases). Looked up from germline, CDR1 is KGHSH and CDR2 is LQKENI. The CDR3 runs 17 residues. Trimming left V 1 base short and J 2 bases short, with 18 bases between. The variable domain in full, completed from reference TRBV18 and TRBJ2-7, reads NAGVMQNPRHLVRRRGQEARLRCSPMKGHSHVYWYRQLPEEGLKFMVYLQKENIIDESGMPKERFSAEFPKEGPSILRIQQVVRGDSAAYFCASSPLGLATRAYEQYFGPGTRLTVT.

This clone was observed a single time. It may be a read error: a sequence one base away is much more abundant. Here the CDR3 DNA reads TGTGCCAGCAGCACCACAGATACGCAGTATTTT. Its protein is CASSTTDTQYF. This chain joins TRBV27 and TRBJ2-3; D gene ambiguous. The CDR3 spans 11 residues. The V and J ends lost 6 bases and 2 bases respectively, with 3 bases between them. Germline V gene sequence: CDR1 MNHEY, CDR2 SMNVEV (reference sequence).

V and J are TRBV18 and TRBJ2-5; 7 bases map to TRBD2. CDR3 length: 19 amino acids. CDR1 and CDR2 (germline): KGHSH, LQKENI. The V segment lost 2 bases and the J segment 2 bases; nucleotides outside the gene matches: 17. CDR3 sequence (DNA): TGTGCCAGCTCACCAAATAGTATCGGGGTGGCGGGAGCACAAGAGACCCAGTACTTC. It encodes CASSPNSIGVAGAQETQYF.

The genes are TRBV5-4 and TRBJ2-7; no reliable D call. V was trimmed by 4 bases and J by 0 bases, leaving 11 bases between them. Germline CDR1 is SGHNT and CDR2 is YYREEE (reference sequence). This CDR3 has 14 amino acids. The CDR3 DNA follows: TGTGCCAGCAGCCCAGACTGGAGCTCCTACGAGCAGTACTTC. This sequence encodes CASSPDWSSYEQYF.

This clone was detected only once. The V call is TRBV9, the J call TRBJ2-4; 13 bases line up with TRBD2. Germline CDR1 SGDLS, CDR2 YYNGEE. The CDR3 consists of 16 residues. Trimming at V came to 4 bases and at J to 7 bases, leaving 8 bases not matched to a gene. Here the CDR3 DNA reads TGTGCCAGCAGCACCCATCCACTAGCGGGGGGGAACATTCAGTACTTC. It codes for CASSTHPLAGGNIQYF.